Below, 13 T cell receptor beta chains from the same sample are listed, as sequenced in a study of cytomegalovirus exposure and HLA in healthy donors. PCR was performed using 60 Vbeta and 13 Jbeta primers. Only in-frame clones appear in the TCRdb table, and some are missing; sequencing was by immunoSEQ multiplex PCR. This sample contains under 200,000 clones. Sample: PBMCs. These receptors were taken from a man aged 25-45 years in good health and CMV-seronegative.

The chain couples TRBV11-2 to TRBJ2-5; perhaps TRBD1 as D (5 bases). Germline lookup yields CDR1 SGHAT and CDR2 FQNNGV. This CDR3 has 15 amino acids. The V end lost 0 bases, the J end lost 2 bases, and 10 bases lay between the germline ends. CDR3: CASSLDREGQETQYF. In DNA form, the CDR3 reads TGTGCCAGCAGCTTAGACAGGGAAGGGCAAGAGACCCAGTACTTC.

The V call is TRBV20-1, the J call TRBJ1-2; D is undetermined. This CDR3 has 11 amino acids. CDR1 DFQATT and CDR2 SNEGSKA come from the germline V gene (reference sequence). With 7 bases removed from V and 0 bases from J, the gap between germline ends came to 6 bases. The CDR3, as DNA: TGCAGTGACAGTTCTAACTATGGCTACACCTTC. It yields the protein CSDSSNYGYTF.

The chain has TRBV19 and TRBJ2-2; 7 bases match TRBD1. In germline, CDR1 is LNHDA, CDR2 SQIVND (reference sequence). Trimming took 6 bases from V and 5 from J; bases not matched to a gene: 3. The CDR3 has 13 amino acids. The CDR3 DNA sequence: TGTGCCAGTAGGGCACAGGGGACCGGGGAGCTGTTTTTT. Its translation is CASRAQGTGELFF.

This chain joins TRBV4-1 and TRBJ2-1; 10 bases line up with TRBD2. The CDR3 loop spans 15 amino acids. The J segment lost 5 bases and the V segment lost 4 bases, leaving 5 bases of the junction unmatched. The germline gives CDR1 MGHRA, CDR2 YSYEKL. CDR3: CASSPPSGGDNEQFF. Here the CDR3 DNA reads TGCGCCAGCAGCCCTCCTAGCGGGGGAGACAATGAGCAGTTCTTC.

The chain recombines TRBV29-1 with TRBJ2-3, with 10 positions matching TRBD2. The CDR3 extends over 14 amino acids. Trimming cost V 6 bases and J 0 bases; bases outside gene matches: 3. The germline CDR1 and CDR2 sequences are SQVTM and ANQGSEA. CDR3 region: CSVTSGASTDTQYF. The CDR3 region has the DNA TGCAGCGTCACTAGCGGGGCTAGCACAGATACGCAGTATTTT.

The chain links TRBV6-1 to TRBJ1-2; TRBD1 agrees at 9 bases. CDR1 MNHNS and CDR2 SASEGT come from the germline V gene. CDR3 length equals 15 residues. Germline trimming cut 6 bases from V and 0 bases from J; bases unmatched to any gene: 5. The CDR3 sequence is CASRGRDRANYGYTF. Here the CDR3 DNA reads TGTGCCAGCAGGGGGCGGGACAGGGCTAACTATGGCTACACCTTC.

The chain is built from TRBV2 and TRBJ2-1; weak D call: TRBD2 (6 bases). Trimming stripped 6 bases from V and 3 bases from J, with 21 bases between. Looked up from germline, CDR1 is SNHLY and CDR2 is FYNNEI. This CDR3 contains 17 residues. The CDR3 bases are TGTGCCAGCAGGGGAAGGGTAGCGGTTCAAAGCTACAATGAGCAGTTCTTC. It codes for CASRGRVAVQSYNEQFF.

As regards this clone: A junction boundary mismatches the germline segment, possibly from a read error. The gene calls are TRBV10-2 and TRBJ1-3; 9 nucleotides match TRBD1. Germline CDR1 reads WSHSY; CDR2 reads SAAADI. The CDR3 runs to 16 residues. The CDR3 spells CASTEDRGRSGNTIYF. Written as DNA, the CDR3 is TGCGCCAGCACTGAGGACAGGGGACGATCTGGAAACACCATATATTTT.

The chain employs TRBV7-9 and TRBJ2-5; possible D gene TRBD2, 6 bases. The ends were cut back, 5 bases at V and 5 bases at J, with 18 bases in the middle. Germline V lookup: CDR1 SEHNR, CDR2 FQNEAQ (reference sequence). This CDR3 has 15 residues. The CDR3 spells CASSLRDSRVETQYF. The CDR3 region has the DNA TGTGCCAGCAGCCTCCGGGACTCTCGGGTGGAGACCCAGTACTTC.

V and J are TRBV5-1 and TRBJ2-3; 9 bases line up with TRBD2. Germline V gene lookup returns CDR1 SGHRS and CDR2 YFSETQ. This CDR3 region has 16 residues. Trimming at V came to 4 bases and at J to 3 bases, leaving 9 bases not matched to a gene. The CDR3 loop is CASSPLAGGPTDTQYF. CDR3 DNA sequence: TGCGCCAGCAGCCCACTCGCGGGGGGGCCGACAGATACGCAGTATTTT.

This chain links TRBV4-3 with TRBJ2-7; 9 nucleotides agree with TRBD1. CDR1 and CDR2 from the germline V gene are LGHNA and YSLEER. CDR3 length equals 15 residues. J gave up 5 bases and V 3 bases, and 8 bases lay outside the gene matches. The CDR3 DNA follows: TGCGCCAGCAGCCAGGGATCCGGGACAGGGAACGAGCAGTACTTC. It specifies CASSQGSGTGNEQYF.

This rearrangement joins TRBV6-1 to TRBJ1-1, with D maybe TRBD1 (5 bases). V was clipped by 6 bases and J by 5 bases, with 19 bases between them. The CDR3 loop spans 15 amino acids. The germline V gene encodes CDR1 MNHNS and CDR2 SASEGT. CDR3 residues: CASSPRGGESTEAFF. DNA of the CDR3: TGTGCCAGCAGCCCTCGGGGGGGGGAAAGTACTGAAGCTTTCTTT.

The rearrangement links TRBV28 to TRBJ1-2; no reliable D call. The V end was cut by 1 base, the J end by 2 bases, with 8 bases between. Germline V lookup: CDR1 MDHEN, CDR2 SYDVKM. The CDR3 sequence is 14 residues long. This CDR3 is CASSLLGRNYGYTF. CDR3 in DNA: TGTGCCAGCAGTTTATTGGGCAGGAACTATGGCTACACCTTC.